The 24 T cell receptor beta chains presented below share a single source sample, sequenced in a study of Ad26.COV2.S vaccination and SARS-CoV-2 variants. This table comes from immunoSEQ multiplex PCR, and its TCRdb copy is limited to in-frame clones, with some not included. The data show hundreds of thousands of clones, over 75% seen once. As to treatment: about 20 received Ad26.COV2.S at low or high dose, single or two shots; about 5 received placebo; per-sample allocation not given. Specimens were obtained on day 63 following the first vaccine or placebo injection. Material: peripheral blood, obtained in a trial of Ad26.COV2.S vaccine versus placebo. These TCRs come from a person aged 18-60 years who received the Ad26.COV2.S COVID-19 vaccine or a placebo.

The chain has TRBV29-1 and TRBJ1-2; a possible D gene is TRBD1 (5 bases). Germline V gene sequence: CDR1 SQVTM, CDR2 ANQGSEA. This CDR3 region has 12 residues. The V end lost 2 bases, the J end lost 7 bases, and 11 bases lay between the germline ends. This CDR3 reads CSVEIGRVGYTF. CDR3 bases: TGCAGCGTTGAAATTGGCAGGGTTGGCTACACCTTC.

This sequence joins TRBV25-1 and TRBJ1-3; D might be TRBD1 (6 bases). The CDR3 spans 13 residues. CDR1 is MGHDK, CDR2 SYGVNS, per germline. Trimming cost V 11 bases and J 3 bases, with 14 bases left between them. CDR3 sequence (DNA): TGTGCCTCCAGGGGAACGGGTGGAAACACCATATATTTT. Amino acids: CASRGTGGNTIYF. Together with reference TRBV25-1 and TRBJ1-3, the CDR3 gives the full variable domain: EADIYQTPRYLVIGTGKKITLECSQTMGHDKMYWYQQDPGMELHLIHYSYGVNSTEKGDLSSESTVSRIRTEHFPLTLESARPSHTSQYLCASRGTGGNTIYFGEGSWLTVV.

The chain uses TRBV19 and TRBJ2-1, with D perhaps TRBD2 (5 bases). The CDR3 consists of 16 residues. Between the trimmed V and J ends, which lost 1 base and 4 bases, there was a span of 14 bases. Germline CDR1 is LNHDA and CDR2 is SQIVND (reference sequence). CDR3 in DNA: TGTGCCAGTAGTATAGGCGGGTTAGCCTTATACAATGAGCAGTTCTTC. Residues: CASSIGGLALYNEQFF.

This chain joins TRBV3-1 (or the pseudogene TRBV3-2) and TRBJ2-1, with 8 bases fitting TRBD2. The CDR3 spans 14 residues. From germline, CDR1 is LGHDT and CDR2 YNNKEL (reference sequence). V lost 9 bases to trimming and J lost 8 bases; unmatched junction nucleotides: 12. The CDR3 reads CARPERECPHEQFF. The DNA of the CDR3 is TGTGCCAGGCCCGAGCGGGAGTGTCCTCATGAGCAGTTCTTC.

The chain carries TRBV5-1 and TRBJ1-1; 7 nucleotides line up with TRBD1. The CDR3 extends over 14 amino acids. Germline CDR1 reads SGHRS; CDR2 reads YFSETQ. V dropped 6 bases and J dropped 0; count of bases not matched to a gene: 5. The CDR3 DNA reads TGCGCCAGCACCCTGACAGGGCTGAACACTGAAGCTTTCTTT. Its translation: CASTLTGLNTEAFF. The full variable domain, in which reference TRBV5-1 and TRBJ1-1 provide the parts outside the CDR3, is KAGVTQTPRYLIKTRGQQVTLSCSPISGHRSVSWYQQTPGQGLQFLFEYFSETQRNKGNFPGRFSGRQFSNSRSEMNVSTLELGDSALYLCASTLTGLNTEAFFGQGTRLTVV.

The chain uses TRBV12-3 or TRBV12-4 and TRBJ2-7; 8 bases are shared with TRBD1. V lost 5 bases, J lost 3 bases, and 3 bases stayed unmatched. This CDR3 is built from 13 residues. The CDR3 sequence: CASSPTGDYEQYF. CDR3 coding DNA: TGTGCCAGCAGTCCGACAGGGGACTACGAGCAGTACTTC.

The J gene is TRBJ2-2, the V gene TRBV12-3 or TRBV12-4, with D hard to call. The V and J ends lost 5 bases and 3 bases respectively, with 4 bases between them. The CDR3 consists of 12 residues. The DNA of the CDR3 is TGTGCCAGCAGTCACGACACCGGGGAGCTGTTTTTT. Residues: CASSHDTGELFF.

This rearrangement joins TRBV5-4 to TRBJ2-5; D unclear. CDR1 SGHNT and CDR2 YYREEE come from the germline V gene (reference sequence). Trimming removed 1 base from V and 2 bases from J, with 24 bases in between. This CDR3 has 19 amino acids. CDR3 sequence (DNA): TGTGCCAGCAGCTTGCATTGGAATGGTCTGAATACCATACAAGAGACCCAGTACTTC. Translating it yields CASSLHWNGLNTIQETQYF.

The CDR3 is CASSRPVDRGLADTQYF. In DNA form, the CDR3 reads TGTGCCAGCAGCCGACCCGTCGACAGGGGGCTTGCAGATACGCAGTATTTT. The genes are TRBV7-9 and TRBJ2-3; 10 bases match TRBD1. The V and J ends lost 5 bases and 4 bases, in that order; junction bases with no gene match: 12. The CDR3 is made up of 17 amino acids. Germline assignment: CDR1 SEHNR and CDR2 FQNEAQ (reference sequence). Full variable domain (remainder filled in from reference TRBV7-9 and TRBJ2-3): DTGVSQNPRHKITKRGQNVTFRCDPISEHNRLYWYRQTLGQGPEFLTYFQNEAQLEKSRLLSDRFSAERPKGSFSTLEIQRTEQGDSAMYLCASSRPVDRGLADTQYFGPGTRLTVL.

The chain uses TRBV7-9 and TRBJ2-2; D not certain. CDR1 and CDR2 (germline): SEHNR, FQNEAQ (reference sequence). CDR3 size: 14 residues. V lost 4 bases, J lost 1 base, and 7 bases lay in between. This CDR3 is CASSYRQNTGELFF. The CDR3 DNA follows: TGTGCCAGCAGCTATCGACAGAACACCGGGGAGCTGTTTTTT.

This chain links TRBV7-6 with TRBJ1-1; weak D call: TRBD1 (5 bases). This CDR3 contains 13 residues. The germline V and J ends were trimmed by 3 bases and 5 bases, with 10 bases remaining between them. Germline assignment: CDR1 SGHVS and CDR2 FNYEAQ. CDR3 in amino acids: CASSFGGSTEAFF. In DNA form, the CDR3 reads TGTGCCAGCAGCTTTGGGGGGAGTACTGAAGCTTTCTTT. Full variable domain (missing parts from reference TRBV7-6 and TRBJ1-1): GAGVSQSPRYKVTKRGQDVALRCDPISGHVSLYWYRQALGQGPEFLTYFNYEAQQDKSGLPNDRFSAERPEGSISTLTIQRTEQRDSAMYRCASSFGGSTEAFFGQGTRLTVV.

This chain connects TRBV27 to TRBJ1-1, with D maybe TRBD1 (6 bases). V was trimmed by 3 bases and J by 1 base, leaving 12 bases between them. The V gene's germline CDR1 is MNHEY and CDR2 SMNVEV (reference sequence). This CDR3 is 15 amino acids long. The DNA of the CDR3 is TGTGCCAGCAGTTTTTTGGGGGCTGAGAACACTGAAGCTTTCTTT. It yields the protein CASSFLGAENTEAFF.

In its sample, this clone was seen once. The J gene is TRBJ2-1, the V gene TRBV19, with TRBD1 identical over 7 bases. The CDR3 is made up of 13 amino acids. Germline V lookup: CDR1 LNHDA, CDR2 SQIVND (reference sequence). V was pared by 6 bases and J by 7 bases, with 6 bases of the junction left unmatched. DNA for the CDR3: TGTGCCAGTAGAGAGACAGGGAGAAATGAGCAGTTCTTC. This codes for CASRETGRNEQFF.

V usage is TRBV6-5 and J usage is TRBJ2-7; possible D gene TRBD1, 5 bases. Trimming removed 2 bases at V and 1 base at J, with 12 bases between. The CDR3 sequence is 15 residues long. Germline V CDR1 and CDR2: MNHEY, SVGAGI. The CDR3 DNA reads as TGTGCCAGCAGTTACGGAGACAGCCTTTCCTACGAGCAGTACTTC. It translates to CASSYGDSLSYEQYF.

The V gene is TRBV6-5, the J gene TRBJ1-2; D is unresolved. The length of the CDR3 is 14 residues. Germline CDR1 reads MNHEY; CDR2 reads SVGAGI. V lost 6 bases to trimming and J lost 0 bases, with 11 bases between them. CDR3: CASRKREPNYGYTF. DNA for the CDR3: TGTGCCAGCAGGAAAAGGGAGCCTAACTATGGCTACACCTTC.

This rearrangement joins TRBV5-4 to TRBJ2-3; 8 positions agree with TRBD2. Germline loops: CDR1 SGHNT, CDR2 YYREEE (reference sequence). This CDR3 is built from 17 residues. After removal of 3 bases from V and 0 bases from J, the junction contained 9 bases not matched to a gene. CDR3 loop: CASSSRLAGSSTDTQYF. DNA of the CDR3: TGTGCCAGCAGCTCCCGCCTAGCGGGCTCTAGCACAGATACGCAGTATTTT.

DNA for the CDR3: TGTGCCAGCAGCCAAGCTCGGAACACCGGGGAGCTGTTTTTT. This gives the protein CASSQARNTGELFF. V and J are TRBV3-1 (or the pseudogene TRBV3-2) and TRBJ2-2; no reliable D call. Germline CDR1 and CDR2: LGHDT and YNNKEL (reference sequence). V was shortened by 1 base and J by 1 base, with 4 bases between the two germline ends. This CDR3 contains 14 residues.

The CDR3 loop reads CASSSTSAFSYEQYF. The DNA for the CDR3 is TGTGCCAGCAGTTCGACTAGCGCCTTTTCCTACGAGCAGTACTTC. The V and J genes are TRBV6-5 and TRBJ2-7; 8 bases match TRBD2. Losses at the gene ends were 4 bases for V and 1 base for J; bases not matched to a gene: 6. This CDR3 has 15 residues. Germline V gene lookup returns CDR1 MNHEY and CDR2 SVGAGI.

The rearrangement links TRBV7-9 to TRBJ2-1; 10 bases match TRBD2. CDR3 length: 14 amino acids. V shed 5 bases, J shed 8 bases, and the junction held 6 bases outside the gene matches. CDR1 SEHNR and CDR2 FQNEAQ come from the germline V gene (reference sequence). As DNA, the CDR3 is TGTGCCAGCAGCCCGGGGACTAGCGTGCATGAGCAGTTCTTC. Translated, it gives CASSPGTSVHEQFF. Full variable domain (outside the CDR3, taken from reference TRBV7-9 and TRBJ2-1): DTGVSQNPRHKITKRGQNVTFRCDPISEHNRLYWYRQTLGQGPEFLTYFQNEAQLEKSRLLSDRFSAERPKGSFSTLEIQRTEQGDSAMYLCASSPGTSVHEQFFGPGTRLTVL.

The chain recombines TRBV5-1 with TRBJ1-3; 8 bases map to TRBD1. CDR3 length: 16 amino acids. Germline CDR1 and CDR2: SGHRS and YFSETQ. V lost 0 bases to trimming and J lost 8 bases; unmatched junction nucleotides: 10. The CDR3 nucleotides read TGCGCCAGCAGCTTGGCCAAGACAGGGGTAGGAGACACCATATATTTT. The encoded protein is CASSLAKTGVGDTIYF.

The V and J genes are TRBV29-1 and TRBJ1-2, with a possible D match to TRBD1 (5 bases). The CDR3 totals 11 residues. Deletions cut 4 bases from V and 2 bases from J, with 5 bases between. Germline V CDR1 and CDR2: SQVTM, ANQGSEA. CDR3 nucleotide sequence: TGCAGCGTTGGGGGGAACTATGGCTACACCTTC. Its translation is CSVGGNYGYTF. The full variable domain, in which reference TRBV29-1 and TRBJ1-2 provide the parts outside the CDR3, is SAVISQKPSRDICQRGTSLTIQCQVDSQVTMMFWYRQQPGQSLTLIATANQGSEATYESGFVIDKFPISRPNLTFSTLTVSNMSPEDSSIYLCSVGGNYGYTFGSGTRLTVV.

This clone was counted a few times. Other nucleotide sequences in the sample specify the same CDR3. The chain links TRBV5-4 to TRBJ2-7; TRBD1 might be the D (5 bases). The V gene's germline CDR1 is SGHNT and CDR2 YYREEE (reference sequence). Trimming shortened V by 1 base and J by 0 bases, and 5 bases separated the two germline ends. This CDR3 has 13 residues. CDR3 DNA sequence: TGTGCCAGCAGCTTGACAGGCTCCTACGAGCAGTACTTC. Residues: CASSLTGSYEQYF.

The chain couples TRBV2 to TRBJ2-2; D call uncertain. Trimming left V 4 bases short and J 6 bases short, with 6 bases between. The CDR3 sequence is 12 residues long. CDR1 SNHLY and CDR2 FYNNEI come from the germline V gene. CDR3 nucleotides: TGTGCCAGCAGTGGGCTCCCCGGGGAGCTGTTTTTT. Its protein product is CASSGLPGELFF.

This rearrangement joins TRBV5-1 to TRBJ1-1, with 7 bases identical to TRBD1. V shed 4 bases, J shed 4 bases, and the junction held 7 bases outside the gene matches. Germline V lookup: CDR1 SGHRS, CDR2 YFSETQ. This CDR3 has 14 residues. CDR3 in amino acids: CASSDQTGSTEAFF. DNA of the CDR3: TGCGCCAGCAGCGACCAGACAGGGAGCACTGAAGCTTTCTTT.